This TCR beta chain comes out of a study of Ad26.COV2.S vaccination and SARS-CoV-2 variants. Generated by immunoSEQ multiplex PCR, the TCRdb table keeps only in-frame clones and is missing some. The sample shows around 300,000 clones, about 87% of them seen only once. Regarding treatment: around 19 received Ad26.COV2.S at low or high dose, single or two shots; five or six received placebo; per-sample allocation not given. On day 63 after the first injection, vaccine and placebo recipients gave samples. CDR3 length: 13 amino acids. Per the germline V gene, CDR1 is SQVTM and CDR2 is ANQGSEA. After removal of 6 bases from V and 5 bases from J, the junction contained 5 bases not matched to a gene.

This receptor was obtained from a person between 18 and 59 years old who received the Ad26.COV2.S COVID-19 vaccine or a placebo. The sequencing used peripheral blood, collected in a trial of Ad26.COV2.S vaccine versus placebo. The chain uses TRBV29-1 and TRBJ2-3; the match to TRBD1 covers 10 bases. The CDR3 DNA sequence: TGCAGCGTGACCGGGACAGGGGTAGATACGCAGTATTTT. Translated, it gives CSVTGTGVDTQYF.